The 13 T cell receptor beta chains below all came from one sample that was sequenced in a study of blood T cell repertoires in COVID-19. Here immunoSEQ multiplex PCR was the method, and the copy in TCRdb shows in-frame clones only, minus some. The sample consists of hundreds of thousands of clones, around 90% of them appearing once. The sequenced sample consisted of peripheral blood. These receptors were taken from a man aged 18-30 years with active or convalescent COVID-19.

This chain joins TRBV10-3 and TRBJ1-2, with 10 bases lining up with TRBD1. The trim removed 6 bases at V and 7 bases at J, leaving 2 bases unmatched. CDR1 and CDR2 from the germline V gene are ENHRY and SYGVKD. The CDR3 contains 12 residues. The CDR3 sequence: CAIRRTGGGYTF. The CDR3 DNA is TGTGCCATCAGGAGGACAGGGGGTGGCTACACCTTC.

This sequence joins TRBV20-1 and TRBJ1-1; D is ambiguous. Germline values: CDR1 DFQATT, CDR2 SNEGSKA (reference sequence). The CDR3 has 10 residues. With 4 bases removed from V and 6 bases from J, the gap between germline ends came to 6 bases. The CDR3 loop reads CSATRAEAFF. The CDR3 bases are TGCAGTGCTACTCGGGCTGAAGCTTTCTTT.

The chain combines TRBV3-1 (or the pseudogene TRBV3-2) with TRBJ2-2; TRBD1 is a possible D gene (6 bases). Trimming cost V 4 bases and J 4 bases, with 10 bases left between them. CDR1 is LGHDT, CDR2 YNNKEL, per germline (reference sequence). This CDR3 has 14 amino acids. CDR3 amino acids: CASSPRGPTGELFF. As DNA, the CDR3 is TGTGCCAGCAGCCCCAGGGGACCCACCGGGGAGCTGTTTTTT.

The V and J genes are TRBV7-2 and TRBJ2-7; 11 bases fit TRBD2. Germline V gives CDR1 SGHTA, CDR2 FQGNSA. This CDR3 has 13 residues. V was clipped by 4 bases and J by 4 bases; unmatched bases: 0. CDR3 sequence (DNA): TGTGCCAGCAGCTGGACTAGCGGGTACGAGCAGTACTTC. It translates to CASSWTSGYEQYF.

This clone was recorded only once. The rearrangement joins TRBV5-4 to TRBJ2-5, with 7 bases matching TRBD1. CDR3 length: 13 residues. The V segment lost 4 bases and the J segment 4 bases; nucleotides outside the gene matches: 4. Germline CDR1 and CDR2: SGHNT and YYREEE (reference sequence). The chain's CDR3 is CASSRRGPETQYF. The CDR3 nucleotides are TGTGCCAGCAGCCGAAGGGGGCCAGAGACCCAGTACTTC.

V usage is TRBV6-2 or TRBV6-3 and J usage is TRBJ2-3; 7 nucleotides agree with TRBD2. CDR1 MNHEY and CDR2 SVGEGT come from the germline V gene. After removal of 2 bases from V and 3 bases from J, the junction contained 5 bases not matched to a gene. The CDR3 spans 15 residues. The CDR3 protein is CASSYLGAGTDTQYF. The DNA for the CDR3 is TGTGCCAGCAGTTACCTCGGAGCGGGAACAGATACGCAGTATTTT.

V gene TRBV27 combines with J gene TRBJ2-2; the match to TRBD1 covers 7 bases. The CDR3 totals 17 residues. Germline CDR1 is MNHEY and CDR2 is SMNVEV (reference sequence). The V gene end was trimmed by 7 bases and the J gene end by 7 bases; junction bases not matched to a gene: 18. As DNA, the CDR3 is TGTGCCAGCAACCCAAGGGGGCACATACCCTTTAGCGGGGAGCTGTTTTTT. Protein: CASNPRGHIPFSGELFF.

This chain joins TRBV27 and TRBJ1-2; 10 bases map to TRBD1. V trimming: 5 bases; J trimming: 6 bases; junction bases outside the gene matches: 6. Germline CDR1 and CDR2: MNHEY and SMNVEV (reference sequence). The CDR3 runs 14 residues. CDR3 DNA sequence: TGTGCCAGCAGTACCGGGACAGGGGAAAATGGCTACACCTTC. As protein: CASSTGTGENGYTF.

This chain joins TRBV30 and TRBJ1-2; no clear D. The CDR3 spans 12 residues. Per the germline V gene, CDR1 is GTSNPN and CDR2 is SVGIG (reference sequence). The V end was cut by 4 bases, the J end by 3 bases, with 9 bases between. DNA of the CDR3: TGTGCCTGGACCGGCGGGGACTATGGCTACACCTTC. Translating it yields CAWTGGDYGYTF.

This clone was recorded only once. The CDR3 DNA is TGTGCCAGCAGCTCCCGGACAGGGGGCTATGGCTACACCTTC. This gives the protein CASSSRTGGYGYTF. V is TRBV14 and J is TRBJ1-2, with 10 positions matching TRBD1. Losses at the gene ends were 5 bases for V and 4 bases for J; bases not matched to a gene: 4. Germline V gene data show CDR1 as SGHDN and CDR2 as FVKESK. This CDR3 region has 14 residues. Variable domain in full (rest from reference TRBV14 and TRBJ1-2): EAGVTQFPSHSVIEKGQTVTLRCDPISGHDNLYWYRRVMGKEIKFLLHFVKESKQDESGMPNNRFLAERTGGTYSTLKVQPAELEDSGVYFCASSSRTGGYGYTFGSGTRLTVV.

CDR3 region: CASRSRAPSYEQYF. The CDR3 DNA reads TGTGCCAGCAGGTCCCGCGCGCCCTCCTACGAGCAGTACTTC. J is TRBJ2-7 and V is TRBV6-5; D unresolved. V was trimmed by 6 bases and J by 0 bases, leaving 12 bases between them. The CDR3 is made up of 14 amino acids. Per the germline V gene, CDR1 is MNHEY and CDR2 is SVGAGI.

The chain employs TRBV7-2 and TRBJ2-1; maybe TRBD2 (6 bases). Trimming cost V 1 base and J 15 bases, with 16 bases left between them. The CDR3 is 13 amino acids. Germline loops: CDR1 SGHTA, CDR2 FQGNSA. The CDR3 here is CASSLDGLSRPFF. The CDR3 DNA is TGTGCCAGCAGCTTAGATGGACTAAGTCGTCCGTTCTTC.

This clone was recorded a few times. V usage is TRBV6-2 or TRBV6-3 and J usage is TRBJ1-1, with D unresolved. The CDR3 runs to 15 residues. Trimming removed 6 bases at V and 1 base at J, with 15 bases between. The V gene's germline CDR1 is MNHEY and CDR2 SVGEGT. CDR3 DNA sequence: TGTGCCAGCAGCGCACACACCCAACAGAACACTGAAGCTTTCTTT. Translated: CASSAHTQQNTEAFF.